These T cell receptor beta chains were read from a single sample in a study of cytomegalovirus exposure and HLA in healthy donors. Clones were sequenced by immunoSEQ multiplex PCR, and TCRdb holds only the in-frame ones, with some missing. The table has about 110,000 clones, about four fifths seen once. The source material was PBMCs. The source is a man aged 25 to 40 in good health and CMV-seropositive. Each CDR3 is given with its conserved first and last residue. D genes are given only for firm matches. Clone size is not always given. Where it is, it says once, few, many or a class for expanded clones.

TRBV28	TRBD1	TRBJ1-3	NA	TGTGCCAGCACGGGACAGGGCCAAAACCAAAACACCATATATTTT	CASTGQGQNQNTIYF
TRBV5-1	TRBD1	TRBJ2-1	NA	TGCGCCAGCAGCTCCTCGGGACAGGGGATCAGTGAGCAGTTCTTC	CASSSSGQGISEQFF
TRBV4-3	NA	TRBJ2-6	few	TGCGCCAGCAGCCAAGACGGCTCTGGGGCCAACGTCCTGACTTTC	CASSQDGSGANVLTF
TRBV27	TRBD2	TRBJ2-3	NA	TGTGCCAGCAGTCCAATCTACGTGTCGGGGGGGTTCACAGATACGCAGTATTTT	CASSPIYVSGGFTDTQYF
TRBV19	TRBD1	TRBJ1-1	NA	TGTGCCAGTAGGGTAACAGGGGTCAACACTGAAGCTTTCTTT	CASRVTGVNTEAFF
TRBV2	NA	TRBJ2-5	once	TGTGCCACCTCAACTCTGACCCAGTACTTC	CATSTLTQYF
TRBV5-4	TRBD1	TRBJ2-7	NA	TGTGCCAGCAGCTTGGGGCAGGGGGAGTACGAGCAGTACTTC	CASSLGQGEYEQYF
TRBV27	NA	TRBJ2-7	NA	TGTGCCAGCAGTCCCAGTCGGGGGTTAATCAATTACGAGCAGTACTTC	CASSPSRGLINYEQYF
TRBV9	NA	TRBJ1-6	NA	TGTGCCAGCAGCGTAGATGTCGGCGGTCCCACCCTCAACTTT	CASSVDVGGPTLNF
TRBV2	TRBD1	TRBJ1-1	NA	TGTGCCAGCAGGGACAGGGTTAACACTGAAGCTTTCTTT	CASRDRVNTEAFF
TRBV7-2	NA	TRBJ2-1	NA	TGTGCCAGCAGCTCTAAGAAAGCCTTCAACCACAATGAGCAGTTCTTC	CASSSKKAFNHNEQFF
TRBV19	TRBD1	TRBJ1-2	NA	TGTGCCAGTAGTCCCCAACAGGGGGCAAACTATGGCTACACCTTC	CASSPQQGANYGYTF
TRBV5-4	NA	TRBJ1-4	NA	TGTGCCAGCAGCTTAGAGGCAGGGCCTAATGAAAAACTGTTTTTT	CASSLEAGPNEKLFF
TRBV4-1	TRBD1	TRBJ1-5	once	TGCGCCAGCAGCCAACTGAGGGGACAGGGGTTACAGCCCCAGCATTTT	CASSQLRGQGLQPQHF
TRBV4-3	TRBD1	TRBJ1-3	NA	TGCGCCAGCAGCCAAGAAGGGGGACAGGGAAACACCATATATTTT	CASSQEGGQGNTIYF
TRBV13	NA	TRBJ2-2	few	TGTGCCAGCAGCTTGATAGGACTAACGACCGGGGAGCTGTTTTTT	CASSLIGLTTGELFF
TRBV5-1	TRBD1	TRBJ1-1	NA	TGCGCCAGCAGCCCGAGGGGGCAGCAGACTGAAGCTTTCTTT	CASSPRGQQTEAFF
TRBV27	NA	TRBJ1-1	NA	TGTGCCAGCAGTTTATCCGGGAGAGAAGCTTTCTTT	CASSLSGREAFF
TRBV29-1	NA	TRBJ2-3	NA	TGCAGCGTTGAAGATGCGCCAGATACGCAGTATTTT	CSVEDAPDTQYF
TRBV19	NA	TRBJ1-6	NA	TGTGCCAGTACCGGAGAATTTGGTAATTCACCCCTCCACTTT	CASTGEFGNSPLHF
TRBV30	NA	TRBJ2-5	NA	TGTGCCTGGACGGCGTCTGGGGGAGGAGAGACCCAGTACTTC	CAWTASGGGETQYF
TRBV5-1	NA	TRBJ2-7	NA	TGCGCCAGCAGCTTGACAGGGTATCAGGGCGAGCAGTACTTC	CASSLTGYQGEQYF
TRBV27	TRBD1	TRBJ1-4	NA	TGTGCCAGCAGTTTCGACAGGGGGGGGGAAAAACTGTTTTTT	CASSFDRGGEKLFF
TRBV6-4	NA	TRBJ1-1	few	TGTGCCAGCAGTGGGGGCAGATTGAACACTGAAGCTTTCTTT	CASSGGRLNTEAFF
TRBV9	TRBD1	TRBJ1-1	NA	TGTGCCAGCAGCGTATCCCAGAAAACAGGGGCTCACACTGAGGCTTTCTTT	CASSVSQKTGAHTEAFF
TRBV7-2	TRBD2	TRBJ2-3	NA	TGTGCCAGCAGCTTAAGCGGGGGGGCCGGGGATACGCAGTATTTT	CASSLSGGAGDTQYF
TRBV4-3	TRBD2	TRBJ2-4	NA	TGCGCCAGCAGCCAAACCCGGACTAGCGAAGAGGGTCAGTACTTC	CASSQTRTSEEGQYF
TRBV7-2	NA	TRBJ1-2	NA	TGTGCCAGCAGCTTAGTCCGGGGGGTCTTCACCTTC	CASSLVRGVFTF
TRBV5-1	NA	TRBJ2-1	NA	TGCGCCAGCAGCTTGTCGCGGGACTACAATGAGCAGTTCTTC	CASSLSRDYNEQFF
TRBV27	NA	TRBJ1-3	NA	TGTGCCAGCAGCGGACTGAGCTCTGGAAACACCATATATTTT	CASSGLSSGNTIYF
TRBV5-1	NA	TRBJ2-5	NA	TGCGCCAGCAGCCGACGCAGAGGGGGGGCAGGGGAGACCCAGTACTTC	CASSRRRGGAGETQYF
TRBV30	TRBD1	TRBJ2-2	NA	TGTGCCTGGAGCAGGGGGCGCAGAACCGGGGAGCTGTTTTTT	CAWSRGRRTGELFF
TRBV5-3	NA	TRBJ1-5	NA	TGTGCCAGAAGCACGCGATCTCGACTGCGGGAGCCCCAGCATTTT	CARSTRSRLREPQHF
TRBV19	TRBD1	TRBJ2-7	NA	TGTGCCAGTGGCCCTTTACAGGGGGCGGGCGAGCAGTACTTC	CASGPLQGAGEQYF
TRBV5-1	NA	TRBJ1-1	NA	TGCGCCAGCAGCTTCGAACCGGGACACCTGAACACTGAAGCTTTCTTT	CASSFEPGHLNTEAFF
TRBV5-1	NA	TRBJ1-1	few	TGCGCCAGCAGCCAGCAGGCAGGGGATGGCACTGAAGCTTTCTTT	CASSQQAGDGTEAFF
TRBV5-4	NA	TRBJ2-1	NA	TGTGCCAGCAGCTCCCCCCGCCTAGCCGGCGAGCAGTTCTTC	CASSSPRLAGEQFF
TRBV6-5	TRBD2	TRBJ2-5	NA	TGTGCCAGCAGTTACTCGACTAGCGGCGAGACCCAGTACTTC	CASSYSTSGETQYF
TRBV2	NA	TRBJ2-5	NA	TGTGCCAGCAGTGTTCTGGACTTGCGAGAGACCCAGTACTTC	CASSVLDLRETQYF
TRBV2	NA	TRBJ1-4	NA	TGTGCCAGCAAAGGAGAGACAGGTTCTAATGAAAAACCGTTTTTT	CASKGETGSNEKPFF
TRBV5-4	TRBD1	TRBJ2-2	few	TGTGCCCTCAGGGACAGGGGGCCCCAATCTTACACCGGGGAGCTGTTTTTT	CALRDRGPQSYTGELFF
TRBV11-1	NA	TRBJ2-7	NA	TGTGCCAGCAGCTTAGCGCCAGATACCTACGAGCAGTACTTC	CASSLAPDTYEQYF
TRBV7-9	TRBD1	TRBJ1-5	few	TGTGCCAGCAGCTTAGGACAGGGGCGGGATCAGCCCCAGCATTTT	CASSLGQGRDQPQHF
TRBV5-4	NA	TRBJ2-3	NA	TGTGCCAGCAGCTCCGGGGGTAGCGGCACAGATACGCAGTATTTT	CASSSGGSGTDTQYF
TRBV5-1	NA	TRBJ2-5	NA	TGCGCCAGCAGCTTCCGTCCGGCGGACAGCCAAGAGACCCAGTACTTC	CASSFRPADSQETQYF
TRBV29-1	TRBD1	TRBJ2-7	NA	TGCAGCGCCAAAAGGGGGCAGGGCCACGAGCAGTACTTC	CSAKRGQGHEQYF